Listed below are T cell receptor beta chains from one sample, sequenced in a study of human T cells and chemical hapten exposure. A single record per CDR3 protein comes from TCRdb applying MiXCR to the RACE reads. The sample shows about 400,000 distinct CDR3 sequences, about 6% of them seen only once. Material: whole blood, obtained in connection with sensitization to the hapten diphenylcyclopropenone (DPC). The receptors were sampled from a woman between 18 and 30 years old with alopecia areata. Some clones in this sample may be carry-over from other donors' samples. Each CDR3 is given with its conserved first and last residue. A D gene is named only where the DNA matches it firmly. Clone size appears in some rows only: once, few, many, or a class for an expanded clone.

d_call j_call clone_size v_call cdr3_nt cdr3_aa
TRBD2 TRBJ2-7 . TRBV5-4 TGTGCCAGCAGCTTCGGTCTAGCGGGGGGTCATTCGTTTTACGAGCAGTACTTC CASSFGLAGGHSFYEQYF
. TRBJ2-3 many TRBV7-8 TGTGCCAGCAGTCCGTACCGGGTCCCCACTGCCGGAGATACGCAGTATTTT CASSPYRVPTAGDTQYF
. TRBJ2-3 . TRBV11-2 TGTGCCAGCAGCCAGTTACAGGGTCCCACAGATACGCAGTATTTT CASSQLQGPTDTQYF
. TRBJ2-7 . TRBV29-1 TGCAGCGCCCTTTCCGGGGAGATCCCATACGAGCAGTACTTC CSALSGEIPYEQYF
TRBD1 TRBJ2-2 few TRBV28 TGTGCCAGCAGGAGACAGGGGGCAACCGGGGAGCTGTTTTTT CASRRQGATGELFF
. TRBJ1-4 many TRBV4-2 TGTGCCAGCAGCCAACCCCCGATGAAAGGGGCAGATGAAAAACTGTTTTTT CASSQPPMKGADEKLFF
. TRBJ1-4 . TRBV2 TGTGCCAGCAGGTCGGACAACGAAAAACTGTTTTTT CASRSDNEKLFF
. TRBJ1-1 few TRBV20-1 TGCAGTGCAACTGGCGAGGGACCTGAAGCTTTCTTT CSATGEGPEAFF
. TRBJ2-4 many TRBV13 TGTGCCAGCAGCGGGGGGTTTACCAAAAACATTCAGTACTTC CASSGGFTKNIQYF
TRBD1 TRBJ1-5 . TRBV18 TGTGCCAGCTCACCCGCCGGGACAGGGGAAGTGCCCCAGCATTTT CASSPAGTGEVPQHF